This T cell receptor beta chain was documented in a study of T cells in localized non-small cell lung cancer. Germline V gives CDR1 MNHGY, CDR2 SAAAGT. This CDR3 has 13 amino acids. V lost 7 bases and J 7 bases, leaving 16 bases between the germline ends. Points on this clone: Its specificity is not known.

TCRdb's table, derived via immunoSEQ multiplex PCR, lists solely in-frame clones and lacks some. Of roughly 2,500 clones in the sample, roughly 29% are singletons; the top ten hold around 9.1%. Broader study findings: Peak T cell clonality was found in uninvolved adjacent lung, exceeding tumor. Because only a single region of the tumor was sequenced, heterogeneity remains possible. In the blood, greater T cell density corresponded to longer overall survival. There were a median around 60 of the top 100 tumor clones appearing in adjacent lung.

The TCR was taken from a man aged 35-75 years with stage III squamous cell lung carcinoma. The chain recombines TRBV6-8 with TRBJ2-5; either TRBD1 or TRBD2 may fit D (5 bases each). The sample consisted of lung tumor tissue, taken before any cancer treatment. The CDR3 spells CASTSDRGGTQYF. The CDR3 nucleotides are TGTGCCAGCACCTCAGACAGAGGAGGGACCCAGTACTTC.